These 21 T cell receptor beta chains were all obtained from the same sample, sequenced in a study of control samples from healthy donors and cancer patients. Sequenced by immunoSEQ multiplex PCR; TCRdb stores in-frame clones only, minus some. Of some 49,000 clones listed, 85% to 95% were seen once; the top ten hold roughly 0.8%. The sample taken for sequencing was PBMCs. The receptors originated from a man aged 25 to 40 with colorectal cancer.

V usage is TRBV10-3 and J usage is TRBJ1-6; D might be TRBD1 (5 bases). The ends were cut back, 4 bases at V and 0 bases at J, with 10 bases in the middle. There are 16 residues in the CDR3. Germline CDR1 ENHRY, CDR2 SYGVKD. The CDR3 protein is CAISGGGGSYNSPLHF. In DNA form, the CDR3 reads TGTGCCATCAGTGGTGGGGGAGGCTCCTATAATTCACCCCTCCACTTT.

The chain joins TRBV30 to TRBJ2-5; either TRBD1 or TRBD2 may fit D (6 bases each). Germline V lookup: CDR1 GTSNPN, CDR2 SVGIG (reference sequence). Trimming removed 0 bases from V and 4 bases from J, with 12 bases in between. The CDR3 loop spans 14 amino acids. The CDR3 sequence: CAWSVKGGAETQYF. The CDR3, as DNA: TGTGCCTGGAGTGTTAAGGGGGGCGCAGAGACCCAGTACTTC.

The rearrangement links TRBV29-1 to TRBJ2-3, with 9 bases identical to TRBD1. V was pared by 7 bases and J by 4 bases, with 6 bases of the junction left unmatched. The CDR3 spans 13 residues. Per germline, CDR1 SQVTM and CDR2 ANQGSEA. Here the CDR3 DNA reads TGCAGCGCGGACAGGGGAAGTGCAGATACGCAGTATTTT. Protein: CSADRGSADTQYF.

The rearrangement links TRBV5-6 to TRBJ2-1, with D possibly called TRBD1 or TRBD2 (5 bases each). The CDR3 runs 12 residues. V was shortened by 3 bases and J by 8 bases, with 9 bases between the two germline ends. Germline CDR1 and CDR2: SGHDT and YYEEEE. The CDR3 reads CASSWGSDEQFF. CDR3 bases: TGTGCCAGCAGCTGGGGGTCCGATGAGCAGTTCTTC. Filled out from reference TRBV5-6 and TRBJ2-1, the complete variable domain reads DAGVTQSPTHLIKTRGQQVTLRCSPKSGHDTVSWYQQALGQGPQFIFQYYEEEERQRGNFPDRFSGHQFPNYSSELNVNALLLGDSALYLCASSWGSDEQFFGPGTRLTVL.

The CDR3 sequence: CATSRTPIGSYNEQFF. DNA of the CDR3: TGTGCCACCAGTAGGACCCCCATTGGCTCCTACAATGAGCAGTTCTTC. The chain is built from TRBV24-1 and TRBJ2-1, with D unclear. The CDR3 contains 16 residues. V was clipped by 6 bases and J by 0 bases, with 14 bases between them. Germline CDR1 is KGHDR and CDR2 is SFDVKD.

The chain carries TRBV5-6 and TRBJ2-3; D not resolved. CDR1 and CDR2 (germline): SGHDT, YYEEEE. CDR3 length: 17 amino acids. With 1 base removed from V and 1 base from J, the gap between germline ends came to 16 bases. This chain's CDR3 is CASSLSGGVMGTDTQYF. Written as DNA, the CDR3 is TGTGCCAGCAGCTTGAGTGGTGGGGTAATGGGCACAGATACGCAGTATTTT.

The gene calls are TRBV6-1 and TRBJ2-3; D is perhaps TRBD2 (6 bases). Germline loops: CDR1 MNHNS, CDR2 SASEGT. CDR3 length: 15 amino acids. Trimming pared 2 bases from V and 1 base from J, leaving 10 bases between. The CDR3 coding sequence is TGTGCCAGCAGTGAAATGCGGGACCGCACAGATACGCAGTATTTT. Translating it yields CASSEMRDRTDTQYF.

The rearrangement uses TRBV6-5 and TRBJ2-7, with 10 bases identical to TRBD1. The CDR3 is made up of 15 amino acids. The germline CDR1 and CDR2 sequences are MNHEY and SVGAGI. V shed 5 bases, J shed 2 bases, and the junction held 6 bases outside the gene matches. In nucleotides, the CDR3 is TGTGCCAGCAGTCGACAGGGGGCCTACCCCTACGAGCAGTACTTC. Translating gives CASSRQGAYPYEQYF.

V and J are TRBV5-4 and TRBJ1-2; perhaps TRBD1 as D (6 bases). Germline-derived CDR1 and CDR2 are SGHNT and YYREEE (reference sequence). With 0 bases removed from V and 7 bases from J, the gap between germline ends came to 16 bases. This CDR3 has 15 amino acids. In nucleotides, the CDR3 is TGTGCCAGCAGCTTGGAGGGGGGGCGAAGGCTTGGCTACACCTTC. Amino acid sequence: CASSLEGGRRLGYTF.

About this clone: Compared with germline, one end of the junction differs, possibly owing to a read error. CDR3: CASSLGVSGNTNTQYF. The CDR3 DNA reads as TGTGCCAGCAGCTTGGGGGTTAGCGGAAACACAAATACGCAGTATTTT. The chain combines TRBV5-4 with TRBJ2-3, with D possibly matching TRBD2 (6 bases). The germline V gene encodes CDR1 SGHNT and CDR2 YYREEE (reference sequence). The CDR3 runs 16 residues.

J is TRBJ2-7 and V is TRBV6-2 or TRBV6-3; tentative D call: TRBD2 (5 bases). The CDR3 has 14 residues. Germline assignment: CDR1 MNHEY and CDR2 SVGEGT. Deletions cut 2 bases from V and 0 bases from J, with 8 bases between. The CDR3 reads CASSYGGFSYEQYF. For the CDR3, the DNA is TGTGCCAGCAGTTACGGCGGGTTCTCCTACGAGCAGTACTTC.

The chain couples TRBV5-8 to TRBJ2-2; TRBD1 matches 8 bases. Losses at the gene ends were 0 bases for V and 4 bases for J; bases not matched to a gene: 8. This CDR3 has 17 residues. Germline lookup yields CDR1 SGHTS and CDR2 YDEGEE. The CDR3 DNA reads TGTGCCAGCAGCTTGGTCCGACAGGGGATGTCCACCGGGGAGCTGTTTTTT. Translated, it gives CASSLVRQGMSTGELFF.

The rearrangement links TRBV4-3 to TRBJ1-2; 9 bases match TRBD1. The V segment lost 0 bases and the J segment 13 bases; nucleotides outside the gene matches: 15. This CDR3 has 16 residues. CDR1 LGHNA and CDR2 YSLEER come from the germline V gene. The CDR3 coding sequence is TGCGCCAGCAGCCAAGATTGGATACAGGGGGCGGAGGAGGTCACCTTC. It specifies CASSQDWIQGAEEVTF.

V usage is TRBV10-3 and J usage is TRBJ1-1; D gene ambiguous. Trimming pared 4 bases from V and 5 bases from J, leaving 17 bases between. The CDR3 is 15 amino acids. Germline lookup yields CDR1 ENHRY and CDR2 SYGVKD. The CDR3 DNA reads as TGTGCCATCAGTGGAAATGAGAAGGGTTATACTGAAGCTTTCTTT. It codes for CAISGNEKGYTEAFF.

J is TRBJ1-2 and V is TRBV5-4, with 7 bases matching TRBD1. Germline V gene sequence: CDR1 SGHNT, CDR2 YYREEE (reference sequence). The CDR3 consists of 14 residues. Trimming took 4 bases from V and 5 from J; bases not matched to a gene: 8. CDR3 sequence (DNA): TGTGCCAGCAGCCCAGGGGGGGAGTTGTATGGCTACACCTTC. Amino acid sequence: CASSPGGELYGYTF.

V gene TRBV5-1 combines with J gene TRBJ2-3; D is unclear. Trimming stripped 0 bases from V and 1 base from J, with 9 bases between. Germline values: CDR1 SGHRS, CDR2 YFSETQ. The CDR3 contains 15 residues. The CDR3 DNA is TGCGCCAGCAGCTTGGCCATGTACGGCACAGATACGCAGTATTTT. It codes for CASSLAMYGTDTQYF.

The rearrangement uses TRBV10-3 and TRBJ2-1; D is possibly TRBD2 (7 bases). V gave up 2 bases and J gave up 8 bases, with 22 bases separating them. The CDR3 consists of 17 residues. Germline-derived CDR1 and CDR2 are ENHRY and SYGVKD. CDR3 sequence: CAISEDLGGGAGHEQFF. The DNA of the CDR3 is TGTGCCATCAGTGAGGACCTTGGAGGGGGGGCCGGCCATGAGCAGTTCTTC.

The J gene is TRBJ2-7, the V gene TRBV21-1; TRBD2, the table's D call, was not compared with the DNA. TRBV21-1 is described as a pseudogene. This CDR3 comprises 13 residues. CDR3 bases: TGTGCCAGCAGCAAAATAGTCCGGTACGAGCAGTACTTC. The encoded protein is CASSKIVRYEQYF.

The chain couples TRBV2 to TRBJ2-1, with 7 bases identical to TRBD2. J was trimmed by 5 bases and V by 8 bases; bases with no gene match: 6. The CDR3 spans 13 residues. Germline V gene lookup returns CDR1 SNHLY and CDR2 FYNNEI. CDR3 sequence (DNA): TGTGCCAGCGGGTCTAGCGGCAACAATGAGCAGTTCTTC. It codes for CASGSSGNNEQFF.

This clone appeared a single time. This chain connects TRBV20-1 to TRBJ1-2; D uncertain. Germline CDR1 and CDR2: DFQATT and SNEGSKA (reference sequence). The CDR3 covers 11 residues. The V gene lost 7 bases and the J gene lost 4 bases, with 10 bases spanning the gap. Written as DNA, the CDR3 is TGCAGTGTACATGACGCCTATGGCTACACCTTC. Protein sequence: CSVHDAYGYTF.

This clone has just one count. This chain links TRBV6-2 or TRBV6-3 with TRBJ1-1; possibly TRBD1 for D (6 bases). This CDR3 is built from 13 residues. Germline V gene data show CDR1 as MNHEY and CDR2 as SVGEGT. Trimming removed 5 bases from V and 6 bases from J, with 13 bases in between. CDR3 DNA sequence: TGTGCCAGCAGTGACACGGGGGCCGCTGAAGCTTTCTTT. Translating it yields CASSDTGAAEAFF.